Listed below are T cell receptor beta chains from one sample, sequenced in a study of T cells in Graves' hyperthyroidism and ophthalmopathy. TCRdb analysed the multiplex PCR reads with MiXCR anew, one entry per CDR3 protein. The sample comprises about 560,000 distinct CDR3 sequences, over 15% of which are singletons, and under 20% rests with the top ten. The specimen sequenced was blood. These receptors all come from a woman under 30 with Graves' hyperthyroidism. Both conserved end residues are part of each CDR3. D genes are given only for firm matches. The size entry is marked missing in some rows and otherwise reads once, few, many or a size class.

clone size	J gene	D gene	V gene	CDR3 DNA	CDR3 protein
-	TRBJ2-2	-	TRBV14	TGTGCCAGCAGCCAATGGCGGACAGCGGACACCGGGGAGCTGTTTTTT	CASSQWRTADTGELFF
many	TRBJ2-7	-	TRBV20-1	TGCAGTGCTAGAGATGGGGGACTGCCTAGATTTTACGAGCAGTACTTC	CSARDGGLPRFYEQYF
few	TRBJ1-3	-	TRBV6-1	TGTGCCACCCGAGGGCTTTCCGGAAACACCATATATTTT	CATRGLSGNTIYF
-	TRBJ1-2	TRBD1	TRBV20-1	TGCAGTGCTCAGGGGGGGGCGTATGGCTACACCTTC	CSAQGGAYGYTF
-	TRBJ2-7	TRBD2	TRBV20-1	TGCAGTGCTAGAGATCCGGGAACTAGCGCGACCTACGAGCAGTACTTC	CSARDPGTSATYEQYF
-	TRBJ2-2	TRBD1	TRBV4-3	TGCGCCAGCAGCCGGGTGGGACAGGGGGGAGAACACGGGGAGCTGTTTTTT	CASSRVGQGGEHGELFF
few	TRBJ2-1	-	TRBV20-1	TGCAGTGCTAGCAGGGCCAGCTCATTGGACAATGAGCAGTTCTTC	CSASRASSLDNEQFF
-	TRBJ2-1	-	TRBV20-1	TGCAGTGCTAGTCCCGGGTCTACCTTCCTCAATGAGCAGTTCTTC	CSASPGSTFLNEQFF
few	TRBJ2-2	-	TRBV3-1	TGTGCCAGCAGCCAAGGGCCAGCGGGGGAGCTGTTTTTT	CASSQGPAGELFF
many	TRBJ2-7	TRBD2	TRBV12-3/TRBV12-4	TGTGCCAGCAGTTTATTTCTAGCGGCGGGCTACGAGCAGTACTTC	CASSLFLAAGYEQYF
-	TRBJ2-4	-	TRBV30	TGTGCTCTCGGGGGGCCGGGGGACATTCAGTACTTC	CALGGPGDIQYF
few	TRBJ2-1	TRBD2	TRBV3-1	TGTGCCAGCAGCCAAGATAGCGGGGCCTATAGCTCCTACAATGAGCAGTTCTTC	CASSQDSGAYSSYNEQFF
many	TRBJ2-1	-	TRBV11-2	TGTGCCAGCAGCTTATTTGCGTACAATGAGCAGTTCTTC	CASSLFAYNEQFF
-	TRBJ2-3	TRBD2	TRBV20-1	TGCAGTGCTAGGACTAGCGGTAGGGGGTCAGATACGCAGTATTTT	CSARTSGRGSDTQYF
many	TRBJ2-1	-	TRBV7-3	TGTGCCAGCAGCTTAAACGATGAGCAGTTCTTC	CASSLNDEQFF
-	TRBJ2-3	TRBD1	TRBV6-1	TGTGCCAGCACCTCACGGGACAGGGCGCACACAGATACGCAGTATTTT	CASTSRDRAHTDTQYF
many	TRBJ2-3	TRBD2	TRBV28	TGTGCCAGCAGTTTAGCGTCCCGACCCCGACTAGCGGGAGGTGTAGATACGCAGTATTTT	CASSLASRPRLAGGVDTQYF
many	TRBJ1-1	TRBD1	TRBV30	TGTGCCTGGAGTGTACGAAAGGGGGCCGGCACTGAAGCTTTCTTT	CAWSVRKGAGTEAFF
-	TRBJ2-3	-	TRBV5-1	TGCGCCAGCCATGGGGGAAGCAATTCAGATACGCAGTATTTT	CASHGGSNSDTQYF
many	TRBJ1-5	-	TRBV3-1	TGTGCCAGCAGCCAAGATCTCGTCCAGCCCCAGCATTTT	CASSQDLVQPQHF
many	TRBJ1-1	TRBD1	TRBV28	TGTGCCAGCAGTGAAGGGGGCATGAACACTGAAGCTTTCTTT	CASSEGGMNTEAFF
few	TRBJ1-4	TRBD1	TRBV12-3/TRBV12-4	TGTGCCAGCAGTCAACAGGGGGAAGATGAAAAACTGTTTTTT	CASSQQGEDEKLFF
-	TRBJ2-2	-	TRBV15	TGTGCCACCAGCAGCAGGGGAAACACCGGGGAGCTGTTTTTT	CATSSRGNTGELFF
-	TRBJ2-7	TRBD1	TRBV19	TGTGCCAGTAGTATGAAGGGGACAGGGAACTACGAGCAGTACTTC	CASSMKGTGNYEQYF
few	TRBJ2-2	-	TRBV29-1	TGCAGCACCGCCGGGACGACGAACACCGGGGAGCTGTTTTTT	CSTAGTTNTGELFF
few	TRBJ2-7	TRBD2	TRBV2	TGTGCCAGCAGTGTCGGGACTAGCGGCGAGCAGTACTTC	CASSVGTSGEQYF
few	TRBJ2-1	TRBD2	TRBV7-8	TGTGCCAGCAGGCTAGAGCGGGGGGGAGTCTACAATGAGCAGTTCTTC	CASRLERGGVYNEQFF
few	TRBJ2-7	TRBD1	TRBV6-2/TRBV6-3	TGTGCCAGCAGACAAGGCGGGACAGGGGCGTACGAGCAGTACTTC	CASRQGGTGAYEQYF
-	TRBJ1-5	-	TRBV19	TGTGCCAGTAGTATTAAAGGCCTTCACGGCAATCAGCCCCAGCATTTT	CASSIKGLHGNQPQHF
few	TRBJ1-6	-	TRBV20-1	TGCAGTGCTAGAGTAACCAATGGGAATTCACCCCTCCACTTT	CSARVTNGNSPLHF
many	TRBJ2-1	-	TRBV11-3	TGTGCCAGCAGCTTAGTTTCCCAGGCTGAGCAGTTCTTC	CASSLVSQAEQFF
many	TRBJ2-1	TRBD2	TRBV6-5	TGTGCCAGCAGTTACCGCGGACTAGCCAACAATGAGCAGTTCTTC	CASSYRGLANNEQFF
-	TRBJ2-1	TRBD2	TRBV20-1	TGCAGTGCTAGAGATTCGGGACTAGCGGTCAATGAGCAGTTCTTC	CSARDSGLAVNEQFF
few	TRBJ1-4	-	TRBV7-2	TGTGCCAGCAGCTGGATACCTTCAACTAATGAAAAACTGTTTTTT	CASSWIPSTNEKLFF
many	TRBJ2-7	TRBD1	TRBV11-2	TGTGCCAGCAACAGACAGGGATGGCTAACCTACGAGCAGTACTTC	CASNRQGWLTYEQYF
-	TRBJ2-7	TRBD2	TRBV7-2	TGTGCCAGCAGCCATCCTAGCGGGGGGCCCCGGCAGTACTTC	CASSHPSGGPRQYF
-	TRBJ2-7	-	TRBV20-1	TGCAGTGCTATAATAGAAGCCTACGAGCAGTACTTC	CSAIIEAYEQYF
-	TRBJ2-3	TRBD1	TRBV7-9	TGTGCCAGCAGCTCCCCCTGGGGGACAGGGAAGCATTGGAATACGCAGTATTTT	CASSSPWGTGKHWNTQYF
many	TRBJ2-1	-	TRBV2	TGTGCCAGCACGTTCGAGACTAGAGCCTACAATGAGCAGTTCTTC	CASTFETRAYNEQFF
few	TRBJ2-3	-	TRBV6-6	TGTGCCAGCAGTTACTCGGGGGACCCCAAGGCAGATACGCAGTATTTT	CASSYSGDPKADTQYF
-	TRBJ2-4	-	TRBV6-1	TGTGCCAGCAGAGAAGCGACAGGGTCGGGATCGCTAGCGGCCAAAAACATTCAGTACTTC	CASREATGSGSLAAKNIQYF
many	TRBJ1-1	TRBD1	TRBV5-1	TGCGCCAGCAGCTCAACAGGGGTTAATCGGAACACTGAAGCTTTCTTT	CASSSTGVNRNTEAFF
many	TRBJ1-3	TRBD1	TRBV12-3/TRBV12-4	TGTGCCAGCAGCTTACGTACCAACCGGGACAGTGCAAACACCATATATTTT	CASSLRTNRDSANTIYF
many	TRBJ2-7	-	TRBV7-2	TGTGCCAGCAGCTTAGGGGTCGGTCGAGGGGACATCGGTTACGAGCAGTACTTC	CASSLGVGRGDIGYEQYF